This record concerns one TCR beta chain sequence. From germline, CDR1 is SGHRS and CDR2 YFSETQ. The CDR3 has 15 amino acids. This specimen belongs to a study of monozygotic twins with inflammatory bowel disease. TCRdb reworked the 5' RACE reads into one entry per CDR3 protein, no DNA. Its clone listing holds about 300,000 distinct CDR3 sequences. This rearrangement joins TRBV5-1 to TRBJ2-7; the D call of TRBD2 rests on TCRdb alone, since no DNA is present to check it. The receptor's source is a human donor with ulcerative colitis or Crohn's disease, or a healthy co-twin of an affected twin (not recorded which). Sequenced material: blood. CDR3 in amino acids: CASSDRLAGTSEQYF.